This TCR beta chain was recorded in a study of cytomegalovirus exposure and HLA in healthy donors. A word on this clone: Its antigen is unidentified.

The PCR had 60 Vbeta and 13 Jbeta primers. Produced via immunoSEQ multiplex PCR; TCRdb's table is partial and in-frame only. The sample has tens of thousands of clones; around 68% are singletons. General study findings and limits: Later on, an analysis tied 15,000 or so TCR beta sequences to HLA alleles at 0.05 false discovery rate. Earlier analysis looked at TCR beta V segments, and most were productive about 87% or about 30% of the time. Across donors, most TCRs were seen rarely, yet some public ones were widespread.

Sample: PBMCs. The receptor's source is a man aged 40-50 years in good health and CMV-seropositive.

The CDR3 spells CASSDTANTEAFF. The CDR3 DNA follows: TGTGCCAGTAGTGACACCGCTAACACTGAAGCTTTCTTT. The chain links TRBV19 to TRBJ1-1; no definite D call. Germline values: CDR1 LNHDA, CDR2 SQIVND (reference sequence). Deletions cut 5 bases from V and 2 bases from J, with 9 bases between. The CDR3 loop spans 13 amino acids.